This passage covers 4 T cell receptor beta chains from one sample sequenced in a study of CD8+ T cells in alopecia areata. After isolation, RNA underwent reverse transcription to generate cDNA as the sequencing template. Profiled with immunoSEQ multiplex PCR; TCRdb holds only in-frame clones, not every one. The sample was found to contain 200,000 to 300,000 clones, and every one recurs. Cutaneous lymph node cells were pooled, and they were sorted using CD4, CD8alpha, NKG2D, NKG2ACE and other markers. The sequenced sample was CD4+ T cells sorted from a lymph node. The receptors originated from a C3H/HeJ mouse with alopecia areata. MHC haplotype of the strain: H2-k.

Worth noting for this clone: The genes are named according to mouse. The read comes to an end 4 residues before the CDR3 does, leaving the germline J gene to fill in the end. The chain links TRBV5 to TRBJ2-2; maybe TRBD1 (6 bases). Trimming stripped 4 bases from V and 5 bases from J, with 11 bases between. Germline-derived CDR1 and CDR2 are LGHNA and YNLKQL (reference sequence). The CDR3 has 14 amino acids. The CDR3 sequence is CASSPQQGTGQLYF. CDR3 DNA, as far as it was read: TGTGCCAGCAGCCCCCAACAGGGTACCGGG.

As to this clone: Mouse names are used for the genes. The read halts 4 residues ahead of the CDR3 end, with the missing end drawn from the germline J gene. The chain combines TRBV3 with TRBJ2-5; TRBD1 matches 10 bases. There are 14 residues in the CDR3. Germline V gene sequence: CDR1 SNHLY, CDR2 FYNGKV (reference sequence). CDR3: CASSFGQGEDTQYF. Incomplete CDR3 DNA: TGTGCCAGCAGCTTTGGACAGGGGGAAGAC.

Concerning this clone itself: Germline and genes: mouse. From the germline J gene comes the end of the CDR3, since the read stops 4 residues before it. The V gene is TRBV17, the J gene TRBJ2-5; TRBD1 matches at 7 bases. V gave up 2 bases and J gave up 3 bases; unmatched junction bases: 2. The length of the CDR3 is 14 residues. The V gene's germline CDR1 is MNHDT and CDR2 YYDKIL. The CDR3 spells CASSRYRGQDTQYF. CDR3 DNA (partial): TGTGCTAGCAGTAGATACAGGGGACAAGAC.

This clone was observed a handful of times. The gene names here belong to mouse. The DNA ends 4 residues before the CDR3 does, and the rest of the CDR3 is filled in from the germline J gene. The chain carries TRBV4 and TRBJ1-1; D possibly corresponds to TRBD1 (5 bases). This CDR3 spans 14 amino acids. Trimming took 4 bases from V and 0 from J, leaving 9 bases between them. CDR1 is LGHDT, CDR2 YNNKQL, per germline (reference sequence). The CDR3 protein is CASSFSGTNTEVFF. The sequenced part of the CDR3 DNA is TGTGCCAGCAGCTTTTCAGGGACAAACACA.